Listed here are 22 T cell receptor beta chains from one sample, sequenced in a study of blood T cell repertoires in COVID-19. Sequencing was performed with immunoSEQ multiplex PCR; in TCRdb, only in-frame clones are kept and a portion is missing. The sample has about 200,000 clones, about 82% seen once; the top ten hold 4.5% to 6.5%. Sequencing was carried out using PBMCs or T cells enriched from blood (not recorded which). These receptors all come from a man in his forties or fifties with acute COVID-19.

The V call is TRBV18, the J call TRBJ2-7, with D possibly being TRBD1 (6 bases). Germline values: CDR1 KGHSH, CDR2 LQKENI. There are 14 residues in the CDR3. Deletions cut 3 bases from V and 2 bases from J, with 11 bases between. The CDR3 DNA follows: TGTGCCAGCTCACCCAACAGGGCGCCCTACGAGCAGTACTTC. Protein: CASSPNRAPYEQYF. Together with reference TRBV18 and TRBJ2-7, the CDR3 gives the full variable domain: NAGVMQNPRHLVRRRGQEARLRCSPMKGHSHVYWYRQLPEEGLKFMVYLQKENIIDESGMPKERFSAEFPKEGPSILRIQQVVRGDSAAYFCASSPNRAPYEQYFGPGTRLTVT.

The rearrangement uses TRBV29-1 and TRBJ2-7; no firm D call. V shed 6 bases and J shed 4 bases, with 13 bases lying between them. CDR3 length: 12 residues. Germline CDR1 and CDR2: SQVTM and ANQGSEA. In nucleotides, the CDR3 is TGCAGCGTGGGTGACTTCAGTTACGAGCAGTACTTC. Amino acid sequence: CSVGDFSYEQYF.

CDR3: CASGTGLHQPQHF. The CDR3 DNA reads as TGTGCCAGCGGGACAGGCCTTCATCAGCCCCAGCATTTT. The rearrangement joins TRBV28 to TRBJ1-5; 8 nucleotides match TRBD1. Looked up from germline, CDR1 is MDHEN and CDR2 is SYDVKM. CDR3 length: 13 amino acids. Trimming removed 8 bases from V and 5 bases from J; junction bases left unmatched: 5.

V and J are TRBV7-2 and TRBJ1-3; TRBD1 is a possible D gene (5 bases). V dropped 5 bases and J dropped 1 base, with 12 bases sitting between them. Germline values: CDR1 SGHTA, CDR2 FQGNSA. The CDR3 runs to 15 residues. The CDR3 DNA sequence: TGTGCCAGCAGCACGTCGACAGTTTCTGGAAACACCATATATTTT. It encodes CASSTSTVSGNTIYF.

The table lists this clone with a count of one. The chain recombines TRBV3-1 (or the pseudogene TRBV3-2) with TRBJ1-2; 7 positions agree with TRBD1. This CDR3 comprises 11 residues. CDR1 and CDR2 (germline): LGHDT, YNNKEL (reference sequence). The V segment lost 1 base and the J segment 14 bases; nucleotides outside the gene matches: 4. The CDR3 DNA reads as TGTGCCAGCAGCCAAGCTGACAGGGAGACCTTC. It yields the protein CASSQADRETF.

In this sample, this clone turned up many times. The V call is TRBV18, the J call TRBJ2-5; D ambiguous. CDR3 length equals 13 residues. Trimming cost V 7 bases and J 3 bases, with 12 bases left between them. Germline V lookup: CDR1 KGHSH, CDR2 LQKENI. CDR3 loop: CASFTSLKETQYF. CDR3 coding DNA: TGTGCCAGCTTCACCAGTCTGAAAGAGACCCAGTACTTC.

V gene TRBV5-8 combines with J gene TRBJ2-3; D is uncertain. CDR1 is SGHTS, CDR2 YDEGEE, per germline. This CDR3 has 17 residues. Between the trimmed V and J ends, which lost 0 bases and 6 bases, there was a span of 20 bases. Written as DNA, the CDR3 is TGTGCCAGCAGCTTGGGGTCCCGTTTAGGAGCTGCCGATACGCAGTATTTT. As protein: CASSLGSRLGAADTQYF.

The rearrangement uses TRBV11-3 and TRBJ2-3, with a weak D call TRBD1 (6 bases). The CDR3 totals 14 residues. Between the trimmed V and J ends, which lost 1 base and 4 bases, there was a span of 9 bases. Germline V lookup: CDR1 SGHNT, CDR2 YENEEA. Here the CDR3 DNA reads TGTGCCAGCAGCTTAGGGCCAGGGGCAGATACGCAGTATTTT. Encoded protein: CASSLGPGADTQYF.

V is TRBV3-1 (or the pseudogene TRBV3-2) and J is TRBJ2-3; 10 nucleotides line up with TRBD2. CDR1 and CDR2 (germline): LGHDT, YNNKEL (reference sequence). With V trimmed by 5 bases and J by 4 bases, 6 bases remained unmatched. This CDR3 has 15 residues. For the CDR3, the DNA is TGTGCCAGCAGCTATAGCGGGAGGCGGGCAGATACGCAGTATTTT. Protein sequence: CASSYSGRRADTQYF.

The chain links TRBV7-9 to TRBJ2-3, with 7 bases that match TRBD2. Trimming removed 4 bases from V and 2 bases from J; junction bases left unmatched: 6. The CDR3 is 15 amino acids. In germline, CDR1 is SEHNR, CDR2 FQNEAQ (reference sequence). The chain's CDR3 is CASSSLAGFTDTQYF. In DNA form, the CDR3 reads TGTGCCAGCAGCTCCTTAGCGGGTTTCACAGATACGCAGTATTTT.

On this clone: A junction end diverges from the germline sequence, so it may reflect a read error. This sequence joins TRBV7-9 and TRBJ1-5; TRBD1 is a possible D gene (5 bases). Looked up from germline, CDR1 is SEHNR and CDR2 is FQNEAQ (reference sequence). The CDR3 has 14 residues. CDR3 DNA sequence: TGTGCCAGCAGCTCCGCCGCGGACAATCCGCCCCAGCATTTT. This translates into CASSSAADNPPQHF.

The chain recombines TRBV6-2 or TRBV6-3 with TRBJ2-2, with D tentatively TRBD2 (6 bases). The CDR3 loop spans 14 amino acids. The germline gives CDR1 MNHEY, CDR2 SVGEGT. V was trimmed by 4 bases and J by 4 bases, leaving 10 bases between them. CDR3: CASSSRDFTGELFF. The CDR3 DNA is TGTGCCAGCAGTTCCCGGGACTTCACCGGGGAGCTGTTTTTT.

This rearrangement joins TRBV28 to TRBJ2-7; 9 bases are a match to TRBD2. V lost 5 bases to trimming and J lost 4 bases; unmatched junction nucleotides: 6. CDR3 length equals 14 residues. The V gene's germline CDR1 is MDHEN and CDR2 SYDVKM. The CDR3 coding sequence is TGTGCCAGCAGTCCAGCGGGAGGAACATACGAGCAGTACTTC. This gives the protein CASSPAGGTYEQYF.

V is TRBV16 and J is TRBJ2-7; D is uncertain. Germline CDR1 KGHSY, CDR2 FQNENV. With 6 bases removed from V and 3 bases from J, the gap between germline ends came to 6 bases. The CDR3 has 11 residues. CDR3 coding DNA: TGTGCCAGCAGTCGGAGCTACGAGCAGTACTTC. Protein product: CASSRSYEQYF.

The chain uses TRBV5-1 and TRBJ2-5; TRBD2 might be the D (6 bases). V lost 6 bases and J lost 4, with 16 bases in between. This CDR3 is 14 amino acids long. Germline V gene sequence: CDR1 SGHRS, CDR2 YFSETQ. The CDR3, as DNA: TGCGCCAGCAAACGGGGGTCCGGGGGAGAGACCCAGTACTTC. Translated: CASKRGSGGETQYF.

V usage is TRBV4-1 and J usage is TRBJ2-7, with 10 bases aligning to TRBD2. This CDR3 has 16 amino acids. With V trimmed by 1 base and J by 4 bases, 7 bases remained unmatched. Germline values: CDR1 MGHRA, CDR2 YSYEKL. The CDR3 DNA is TGCGCCAGCAGCCAAGTAAGCGGGAGGGCCGTATACGAGCAGTACTTC. Amino acid sequence: CASSQVSGRAVYEQYF.

The chain links TRBV5-1 to TRBJ2-2; 7 bases fit TRBD2. Looked up from germline, CDR1 is SGHRS and CDR2 is YFSETQ. This CDR3 has 20 residues. J gave up 1 base and V 0 bases, and 15 bases lay outside the gene matches. The DNA of the CDR3 is TGCGCCAGCAGCTTGGGGTGGGGGAAAATTGGGAGGGTGAACACCGGGGAGCTGTTTTTT. Protein: CASSLGWGKIGRVNTGELFF.

This sequence joins TRBV28 and TRBJ1-2; D not certain. The germline V and J ends were trimmed by 3 bases and 8 bases, with 19 bases remaining between them. Germline V gene sequence: CDR1 MDHEN, CDR2 SYDVKM. CDR3 length equals 15 residues. The CDR3 DNA sequence: TGTGCCAGCAGTTTTGGGAAAATGACGGGAAAGGGCTACACCTTC. It translates to CASSFGKMTGKGYTF.

This clone was seen a handful of times. The V and J genes are TRBV19 and TRBJ1-5, with no clear D. V was clipped by 2 bases and J by 3 bases, with 11 bases between them. This CDR3 is 15 amino acids long. CDR1 LNHDA and CDR2 SQIVND come from the germline V gene (reference sequence). The CDR3 nucleotides read TGTGCCAGTAGTATAATAGCCGGGATCAATCAGCCCCAGCATTTT. Protein: CASSIIAGINQPQHF.

CDR3 in amino acids: CASTPRDRDEQFF. CDR3 sequence (DNA): TGTGCCAGCACCCCCAGGGATAGGGATGAGCAGTTCTTC. This chain links TRBV12-3 or TRBV12-4 with TRBJ2-1, with D maybe TRBD1 (5 bases). The CDR3 has 13 residues. Trimming removed 7 bases at V and 8 bases at J, with 15 bases between.

The V gene is TRBV3-1 (or the pseudogene TRBV3-2), the J gene TRBJ2-7; no reliable D call. The CDR3 length is 13 residues. Trimming stripped 4 bases from V and 4 bases from J, with 11 bases between. CDR1 and CDR2 from the germline V gene are LGHDT and YNNKEL (reference sequence). The CDR3 region has the DNA TGTGCCAGCAGCCTAATGAGTATGTACGAGCAGTACTTC. Residues: CASSLMSMYEQYF.

The rearrangement uses TRBV7-2 and TRBJ2-2, with 11 bases that match TRBD2. CDR3 length: 18 residues. Trimming removed 5 bases from V and 5 bases from J; junction bases left unmatched: 13. CDR1 and CDR2 from the germline V gene are SGHTA and FQGNSA. This chain's CDR3 is CASSPSRLAGGRTGELFF. The CDR3 DNA sequence: TGTGCCAGCAGCCCGTCGAGGCTAGCGGGAGGAAGGACCGGGGAGCTGTTTTTT.